The text below deals with one T cell receptor (beta chain). The J segment lost 4 bases and the V segment lost 3 bases, leaving 3 bases of the junction unmatched. From germline, CDR1 is LNHDA and CDR2 SQIVND (reference sequence). The CDR3 contains 15 residues. The PCR ran on 60 Vbeta and 13 Jbeta primers. The assay was immunoSEQ multiplex PCR, and TCRdb's table has in-frame clones only and misses some. The sample includes 210,000 or so clones, around 86% of them seen just once. This record belongs to a study of cytomegalovirus exposure and HLA in healthy donors. The sequenced sample consisted of PBMCs. The rearrangement links TRBV19 to TRBJ1-4, with 9 bases matching TRBD1. The receptor comes from a woman between 50 and 59 years old in good health and CMV-seropositive. This CDR3 reads CASSIRTGDNEKLFF. The CDR3 region has the DNA TGTGCCAGTAGTATTCGGACAGGGGATAATGAAAAACTGTTTTTT.